These 3 T cell receptor beta chains came from one sample sequenced in a study of Ad26.COV2.S vaccination and SARS-CoV-2 variants. Treatment denoted: 15 to 20 received Ad26.COV2.S at low or high dose, single or two shots; 5 received placebo; per-sample allocation not given. Following the first vaccine or placebo injection, samples were taken on day 63. The method was immunoSEQ multiplex PCR; TCRdb's version includes in-frame clones alone and lacks a portion of them. The sample yields roughly 380,000 clones, more than 75% seen once. The source material was peripheral blood, sampled in a trial of Ad26.COV2.S vaccine versus placebo. The origin of the receptors is a person aged 18-60 years who received the Ad26.COV2.S COVID-19 vaccine or a placebo.

In its sample, this clone was seen a few times. The chain links TRBV30 to TRBJ1-5; D is unresolved. The germline V gene encodes CDR1 GTSNPN and CDR2 SVGIG (reference sequence). The CDR3 is made up of 16 amino acids. The V and J ends lost 2 bases and 6 bases respectively, with 20 bases between them. The CDR3 loop is CAWSPIRDALGQPQHF. DNA of the CDR3: TGTGCCTGGAGTCCAATCCGGGATGCCCTAGGTCAGCCCCAGCATTTT.

This clone was counted a single time. The rearrangement joins TRBV4-3 to TRBJ2-6; D is unclear. V dropped 0 bases and J dropped 6 bases, with 3 bases sitting between them. This CDR3 has 13 amino acids. Germline CDR1 reads LGHNA; CDR2 reads YSLEER. CDR3 DNA: TGCGCCAGCAGCCAAGATGAGGCCAACGTCCTGACTTTC. It specifies CASSQDEANVLTF.

V is TRBV9 and J is TRBJ2-3; TRBD2 agrees at 11 bases. Germline V gives CDR1 SGDLS, CDR2 YYNGEE. V shed 4 bases and J 0 bases; nucleotides not matched to a gene: 7. This CDR3 has 17 residues. CDR3 coding DNA: TGTGCCAGCAGCACTCGACTAGCGGGGTCTAGCACAGATACGCAGTATTTT. It codes for CASSTRLAGSSTDTQYF.